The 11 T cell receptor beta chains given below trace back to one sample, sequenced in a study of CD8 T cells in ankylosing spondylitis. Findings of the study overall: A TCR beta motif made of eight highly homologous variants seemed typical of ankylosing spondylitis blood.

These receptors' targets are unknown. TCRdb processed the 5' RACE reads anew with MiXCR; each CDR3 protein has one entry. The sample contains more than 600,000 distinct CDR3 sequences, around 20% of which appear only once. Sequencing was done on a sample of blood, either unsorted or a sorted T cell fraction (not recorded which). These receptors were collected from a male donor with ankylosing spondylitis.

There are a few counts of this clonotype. The CDR3 DNA reads TGCAGCGTCGAGGGACAGGGGACATACAATGAGCAGTTCTTC. It is translated as CSVEGQGTYNEQFF. The chain combines TRBV29-1 with TRBJ2-1, with 10 bases aligning to TRBD1. V lost 6 bases, J lost 4 bases, and 6 bases stayed unmatched. This CDR3 has 14 amino acids. Germline CDR1 and CDR2: SQVTM and ANQGSEA.

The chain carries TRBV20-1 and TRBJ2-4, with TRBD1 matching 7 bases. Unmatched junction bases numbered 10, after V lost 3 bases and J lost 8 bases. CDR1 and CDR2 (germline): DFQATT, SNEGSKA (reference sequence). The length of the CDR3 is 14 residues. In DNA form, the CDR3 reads TGCAGTGCTAGGCAGGGGGTGCACGGGGACATTCAGTACTTC. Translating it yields CSARQGVHGDIQYF.

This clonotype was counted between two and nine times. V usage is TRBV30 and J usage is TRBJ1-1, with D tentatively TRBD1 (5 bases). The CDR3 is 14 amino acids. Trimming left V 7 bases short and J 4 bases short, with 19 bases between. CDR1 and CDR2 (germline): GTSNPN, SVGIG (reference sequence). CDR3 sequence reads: CASTRQGWGTEAFF. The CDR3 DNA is TGTGCCTCGACCCGCCAGGGATGGGGCACTGAAGCTTTCTTT.

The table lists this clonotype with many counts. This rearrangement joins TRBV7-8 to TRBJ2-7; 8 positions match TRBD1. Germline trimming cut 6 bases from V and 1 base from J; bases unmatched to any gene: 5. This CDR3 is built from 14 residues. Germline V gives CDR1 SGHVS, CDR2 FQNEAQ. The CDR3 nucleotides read TGTGCCAGCAGGTCGGGGACAGGATCCTACGAGCAGTACTTC. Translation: CASRSGTGSYEQYF. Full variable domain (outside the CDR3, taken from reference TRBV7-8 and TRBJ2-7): GAGVSQSPRYKVAKRGQDVALRCDPISGHVSLFWYQQALGQGPEFLTYFQNEAQLDKSGLPSDRFFAERPEGSVSTLKIQRTQQEDSAVYLCASRSGTGSYEQYFGPGTRLTVT.

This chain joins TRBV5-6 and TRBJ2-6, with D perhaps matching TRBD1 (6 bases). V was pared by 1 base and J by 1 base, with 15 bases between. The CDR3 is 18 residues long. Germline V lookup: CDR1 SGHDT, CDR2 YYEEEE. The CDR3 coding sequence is TGTGCCAGCAGCTTGCCGTCAGGGGCGGTATCTGGGGCCAACGTCCTGACTTTC. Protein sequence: CASSLPSGAVSGANVLTF. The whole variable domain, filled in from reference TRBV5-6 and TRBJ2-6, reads DAGVTQSPTHLIKTRGQQVTLRCSPKSGHDTVSWYQQALGQGPQFIFQYYEEEERQRGNFPDRFSGHQFPNYSSELNVNALLLGDSALYLCASSLPSGAVSGANVLTFGAGSRLTVL.

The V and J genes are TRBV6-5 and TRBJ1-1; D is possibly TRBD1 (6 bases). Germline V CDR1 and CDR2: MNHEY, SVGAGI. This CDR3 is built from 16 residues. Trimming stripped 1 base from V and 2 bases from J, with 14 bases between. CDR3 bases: TGTGCCAGCAGTTACTTACAGGGTGGGGGAAACACTGAAGCTTTCTTT. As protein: CASSYLQGGGNTEAFF.

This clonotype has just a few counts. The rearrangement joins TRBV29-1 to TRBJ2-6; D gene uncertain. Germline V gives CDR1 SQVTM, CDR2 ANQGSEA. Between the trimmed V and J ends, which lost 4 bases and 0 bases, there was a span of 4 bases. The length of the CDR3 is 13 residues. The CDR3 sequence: CSVVYSGANVLTF. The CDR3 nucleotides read TGCAGCGTTGTGTACTCTGGGGCCAACGTCCTGACTTTC.

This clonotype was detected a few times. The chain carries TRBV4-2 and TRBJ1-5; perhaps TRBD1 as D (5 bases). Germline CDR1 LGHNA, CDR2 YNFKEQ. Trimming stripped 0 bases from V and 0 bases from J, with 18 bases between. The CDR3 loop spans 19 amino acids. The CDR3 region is CASSQDGQGGQISNQPQHF. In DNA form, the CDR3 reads TGTGCCAGCAGCCAAGATGGTCAGGGTGGGCAGATTAGCAATCAGCCCCAGCATTTT.

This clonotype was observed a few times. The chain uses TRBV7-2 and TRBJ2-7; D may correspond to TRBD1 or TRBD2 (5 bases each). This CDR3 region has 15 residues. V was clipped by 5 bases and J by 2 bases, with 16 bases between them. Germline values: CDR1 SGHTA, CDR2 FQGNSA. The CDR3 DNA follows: TGTGCCAGCAGCCTATGGACCGGGACCACCTACGAGCAGTACTTC. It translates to CASSLWTGTTYEQYF.

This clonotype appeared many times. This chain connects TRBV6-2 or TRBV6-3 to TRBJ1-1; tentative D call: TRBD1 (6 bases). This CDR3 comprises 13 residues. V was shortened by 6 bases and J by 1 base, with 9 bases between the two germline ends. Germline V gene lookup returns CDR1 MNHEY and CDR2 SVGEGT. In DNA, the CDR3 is TGTGCCAGCAGGCACAGGGAGAACACTGAAGCTTTCTTT. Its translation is CASRHRENTEAFF.

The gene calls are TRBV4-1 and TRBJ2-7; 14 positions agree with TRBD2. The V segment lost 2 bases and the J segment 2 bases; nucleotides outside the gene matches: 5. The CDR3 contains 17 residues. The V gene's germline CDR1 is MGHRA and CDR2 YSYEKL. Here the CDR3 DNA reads TGCGCCAGCAGCCAATTGACTAGCGGGAGGGGTGCCTACGAGCAGTACTTC. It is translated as CASSQLTSGRGAYEQYF.